The present TCR beta chain was sequenced within a study of regulatory T cells in long-lasting Graves disease. As for time point: persistent/refractory GD, antithyroid drugs over 5 years with positive TRAb. The TCR library was made from RNA that had been extracted from PBMCs in TRIzol. Building of the TCR beta libraries involved iRepertoire HTBI primers and Arm-PCR of CDR3 regions. TCRdb called the multiplex PCR reads again in MiXCR, with one record for every CDR3 protein. This sample yields some 430,000 distinct CDR3 sequences, of which 20% to 25% are seen a single time; more than 6% belongs to the top ten. Losses at the gene ends were 2 bases for V and 0 bases for J; bases not matched to a gene: 8. This CDR3 comprises 17 residues. Germline V lookup: CDR1 MNHNS, CDR2 SASEGT.

The source of this sequence is a female donor with Graves disease. V is TRBV6-1 and J is TRBJ2-7; 9 bases are a match to TRBD1. The sample was peripheral blood mononuclear cells (PBMCs), taken when the disease was refractory, from a patient treated with antithyroid drugs. CDR3: CASSETGQGPSSYEQYF. CDR3 DNA sequence: TGTGCCAGCAGTGAAACCGGACAGGGGCCGAGCTCCTACGAGCAGTACTTC.